The entry below describes one T cell receptor beta chain. The antigen remains undetermined. Regarding treatment: approximately 9-day PBMC culture with coronavirus spike peptide pools or control peptides (ViraFEST assay). The Oncomine TCR Beta short-read assay was what sequenced the DNA obtained from cultured CD4+ T cells. In TCRdb, the PCR reads were re-called with MiXCR into one record per CDR3 protein. The data show about 20,000 distinct CDR3 sequences, 55% seen once. These data originate in a study of vaccination and CD4 T cells after COVID-19. The TCR sequence derives from a human donor who had recovered from COVID-19. The sample taken for sequencing was CD4+ T cells from blood, cultured in vitro.

Here the CDR3 reads CSATGQGKVSYEQYF. The DNA for the CDR3 is TGCAGTGCTACCGGACAGGGAAAGGTATCCTACGAGCAGTACTTC. This rearrangement joins TRBV20-1 to TRBJ2-7, with 8 bases fitting TRBD1. The CDR3 has 15 amino acids. V trimming: 4 bases; J trimming: 1 base; junction bases outside the gene matches: 9. Germline V gene lookup returns CDR1 DFQATT and CDR2 SNEGSKA (reference sequence).